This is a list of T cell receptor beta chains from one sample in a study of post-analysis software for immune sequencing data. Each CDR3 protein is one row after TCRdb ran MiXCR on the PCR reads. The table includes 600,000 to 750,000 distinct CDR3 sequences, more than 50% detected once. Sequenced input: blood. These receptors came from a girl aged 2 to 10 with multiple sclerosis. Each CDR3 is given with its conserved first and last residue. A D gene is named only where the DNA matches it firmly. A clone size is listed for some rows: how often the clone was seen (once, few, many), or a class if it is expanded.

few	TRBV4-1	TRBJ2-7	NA	CASSQVGKYYEQYF	TGCGCCAGCAGCCAAGTAGGAAAGTACTACGAGCAGTACTTC
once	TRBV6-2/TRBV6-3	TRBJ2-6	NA	CASSSHDRTGANVLTF	TGTGCCAGCAGCTCCCACGACAGGACTGGGGCCAACGTCCTGACTTTC
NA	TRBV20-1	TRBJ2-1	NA	CSAPRSSGSNEQFF	TGCAGTGCCCCCCGCAGTTCTGGGTCTAATGAGCAGTTCTTC
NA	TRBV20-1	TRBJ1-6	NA	CSARSTVAHSPLHF	TGCAGTGCTAGATCGACTGTCGCCCACTCACCCCTCCACTTT
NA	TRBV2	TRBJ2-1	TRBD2	CASGSSGKASNEQFF	TGTGCCAGCGGATCTAGCGGGAAGGCGAGTAATGAGCAGTTCTTC
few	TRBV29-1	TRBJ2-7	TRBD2	CSVEAVSGRAYEQYF	TGCAGCGTTGAAGCGGTAAGCGGGAGGGCCTACGAGCAGTACTTC
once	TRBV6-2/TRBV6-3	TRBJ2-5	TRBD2	CASSYAAGGQETQYF	TGTGCCAGCAGTTACGCCGCGGGGGGGCAGGAGACCCAGTACTTC
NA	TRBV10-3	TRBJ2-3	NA	CAISTVTGTDTQYF	TGTGCCATCAGTACCGTTACAGGGACAGATACGCAGTATTTT
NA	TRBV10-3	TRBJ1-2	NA	CAISVGQTNGYTF	TGTGCCATCAGTGTGGGGCAGACCAATGGCTACACCTTC
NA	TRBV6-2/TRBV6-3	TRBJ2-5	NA	CASSYLRQGGTQYF	TGTGCCAGCAGTTATCTGCGACAGGGAGGGACCCAGTACTTC
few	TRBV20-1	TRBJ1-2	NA	CSAREVRVGYGYTF	TGCAGTGCTAGAGAGGTCAGGGTGGGCTATGGCTACACCTTC
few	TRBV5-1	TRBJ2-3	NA	CASSLLTLGDTQYF	TGCGCCAGCAGCTTGTTGACGTTAGGGGATACGCAGTATTTT
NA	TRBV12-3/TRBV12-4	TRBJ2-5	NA	CASSPAQRETQYF	TGTGCCAGCAGTCCAGCGCAGCGCGAGACCCAGTACTTC
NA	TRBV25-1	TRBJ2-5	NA	CASSEWTGRSGETQYF	TGTGCCAGCAGTGAATGGACGGGGCGCAGCGGAGAGACCCAGTACTTC
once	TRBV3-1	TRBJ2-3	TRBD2	CASSPKGREEWDTQYF	TGTGCCAGCAGCCCGAAGGGGCGGGAGGAGTGGGATACGCAGTATTTT
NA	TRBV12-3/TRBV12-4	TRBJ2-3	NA	CASSFRTSTLADTQYF	TGTGCCAGCAGTTTCAGGACTTCTACTTTAGCAGATACGCAGTATTTT
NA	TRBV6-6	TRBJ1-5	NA	CASTSDGSNQPRHF	TGTGCCAGCACCTCGGACGGATCAAATCAGCCCCGGCATTTT
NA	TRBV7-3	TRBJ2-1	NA	CASSSSPDSYNEQFF	TGTGCCAGCAGCTCCAGCCCCGACAGTTACAATGAGCAGTTCTTC
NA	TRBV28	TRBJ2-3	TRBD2	CASSLVLAGSEVDTQYF	TGTGCCAGCAGTTTAGTCCTAGCGGGGTCTGAGGTAGATACGCAGTATTTT
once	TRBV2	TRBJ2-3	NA	CASTFLGVGHGTDTQYF	TGTGCCAGCACCTTCCTTGGGGTGGGACACGGAACAGATACGCAGTATTTT
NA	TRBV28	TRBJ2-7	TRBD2	CASSRERGPYEQYF	TGTGCCAGCAGTCGGGAGCGGGGACCCTACGAGCAGTACTTC
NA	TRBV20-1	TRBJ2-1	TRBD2	CSGSSGGNEQFF	TGCAGTGGGTCTAGCGGGGGTAATGAGCAGTTCTTC
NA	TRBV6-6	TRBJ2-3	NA	CASSYSIGDTQYF	TGTGCCAGCAGTTACTCGATAGGGGATACGCAGTATTTT
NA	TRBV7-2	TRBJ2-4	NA	CASIGKAKNIQYF	TGTGCCAGCATAGGGAAAGCCAAAAACATTCAGTACTTC
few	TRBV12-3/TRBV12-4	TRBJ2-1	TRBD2	CASIRSGRSSYNEQFF	TGTGCCAGCATTCGTAGCGGGAGGAGCTCCTACAATGAGCAGTTCTTC
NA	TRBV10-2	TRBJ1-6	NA	CASSEKKGRANGSPLHF	TGCGCCAGCAGTGAGAAGAAGGGACGGGCCAACGGTTCACCCCTCCACTTT
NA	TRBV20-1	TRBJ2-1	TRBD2	CSARVIGGAGNEQFF	TGCAGTGCTAGAGTGATCGGGGGGGCGGGGAATGAGCAGTTCTTC
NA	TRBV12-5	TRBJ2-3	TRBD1	CASGAGQGTDTQYF	TGTGCTAGTGGTGCGGGACAGGGCACAGATACGCAGTATTTT
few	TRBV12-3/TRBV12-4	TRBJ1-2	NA	CASSLIIGQLPYGYTF	TGTGCCAGCAGTTTGATCATAGGACAATTACCCTATGGCTACACCTTC
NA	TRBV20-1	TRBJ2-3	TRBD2	CSWLSREGTDTQYF	TGCAGCTGGCTATCTAGGGAGGGGACAGATACGCAGTATTTT
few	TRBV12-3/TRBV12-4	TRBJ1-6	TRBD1	CASSLGLMGQKSSPLHF	TGTGCCAGCAGTTTAGGTTTGATGGGACAGAAGTCTTCACCCCTCCACTTT
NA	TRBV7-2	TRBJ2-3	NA	CASSLGASTSDTQYF	TGTGCCAGCAGCTTAGGTGCTAGCACTTCAGATACGCAGTATTTT
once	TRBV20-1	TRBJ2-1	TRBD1	CSAKTGTGIYNEQFF	TGCAGTGCCAAAACCGGGACAGGTATTTACAATGAGCAGTTCTTC
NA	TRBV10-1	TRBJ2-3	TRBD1	CASSGGQLTSDTQYF	TGCGCCAGCAGTGGGGGACAGCTAACTTCAGATACGCAGTATTTT
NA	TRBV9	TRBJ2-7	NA	CASSVDGSYEQYF	TGTGCCAGCAGCGTTGACGGGTCCTACGAGCAGTACTTC